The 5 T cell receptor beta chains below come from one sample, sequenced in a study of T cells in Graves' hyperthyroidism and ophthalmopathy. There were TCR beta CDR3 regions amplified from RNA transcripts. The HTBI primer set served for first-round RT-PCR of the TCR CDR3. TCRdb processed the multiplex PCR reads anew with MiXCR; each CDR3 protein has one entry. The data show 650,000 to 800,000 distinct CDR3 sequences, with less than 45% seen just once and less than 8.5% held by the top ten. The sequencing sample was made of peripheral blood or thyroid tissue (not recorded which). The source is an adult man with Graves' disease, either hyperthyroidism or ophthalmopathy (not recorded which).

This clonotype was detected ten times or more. The CDR3 spells CATSDKVASYGYTF. The DNA of the CDR3 is TGTGCCACCAGTGATAAGGTGGCGAGCTATGGCTACACCTTC. The chain joins TRBV24-1 to TRBJ1-2; D gene ambiguous. This CDR3 has 14 amino acids. Germline loops: CDR1 KGHDR, CDR2 SFDVKD. Between the trimmed V and J ends, which lost 3 bases and 4 bases, there was a span of 11 bases.

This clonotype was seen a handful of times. As DNA, the CDR3 is TGTGCCAGCAGCGTAGAGAGCAGAAACTATGGCTACACCTTC. This encodes CASSVESRNYGYTF. V is TRBV9 and J is TRBJ1-2; D unresolved. CDR1 and CDR2 (germline): SGDLS, YYNGEE. The CDR3 contains 14 residues. V was pared by 0 bases and J by 2 bases, with 8 bases between.

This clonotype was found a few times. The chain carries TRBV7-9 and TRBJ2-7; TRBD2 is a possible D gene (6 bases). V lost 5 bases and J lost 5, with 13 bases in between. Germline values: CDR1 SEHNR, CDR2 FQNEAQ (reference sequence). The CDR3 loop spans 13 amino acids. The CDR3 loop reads CASSPVGGDEQYF. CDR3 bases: TGTGCCAGCAGCCCCGTTGGCGGGGACGAGCAGTACTTC.

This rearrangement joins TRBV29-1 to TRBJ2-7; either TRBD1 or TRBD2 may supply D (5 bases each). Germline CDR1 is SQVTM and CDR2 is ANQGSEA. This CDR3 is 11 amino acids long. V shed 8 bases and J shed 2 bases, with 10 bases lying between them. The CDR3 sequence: CSRDGPYEQYF. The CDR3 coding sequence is TGCAGCCGGGACGGGCCCTACGAGCAGTACTTC.

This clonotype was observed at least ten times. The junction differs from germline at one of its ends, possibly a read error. The DNA for the CDR3 is TGTGCCAGCAGCTCTGCCGGGACGGTGAACACTGAAGCTTTCTTT. Translation: CASSSAGTVNTEAFF. The chain links TRBV5-1 to TRBJ1-1; D is possibly TRBD1 (5 bases). CDR3 size: 15 residues. Per germline, CDR1 SGHRS and CDR2 YFSETQ. Full variable domain (remainder filled in from reference TRBV5-1 and TRBJ1-1): KAGVTQTPRYLIKTRGQQVTLSCSPISGHRSVSWYQQTPGQGLQFLFEYFSETQRNKGNFPGRFSGRQFSNSRSEMNVSTLELGDSALYLCASSSAGTVNTEAFFGQGTRLTVV.